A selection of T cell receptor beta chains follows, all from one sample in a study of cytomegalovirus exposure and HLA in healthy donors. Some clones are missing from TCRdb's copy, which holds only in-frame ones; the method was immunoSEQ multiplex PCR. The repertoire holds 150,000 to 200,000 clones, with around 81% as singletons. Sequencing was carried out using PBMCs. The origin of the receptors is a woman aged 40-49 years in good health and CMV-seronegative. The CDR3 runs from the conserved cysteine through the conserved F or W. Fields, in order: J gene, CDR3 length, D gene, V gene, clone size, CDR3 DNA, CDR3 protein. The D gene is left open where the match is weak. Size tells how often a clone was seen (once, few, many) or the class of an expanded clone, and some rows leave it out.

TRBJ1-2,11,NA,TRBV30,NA,TGTGCCTGGAGTCGTGCGGCTGGCTACACCTTC,CAWSRAAGYTF
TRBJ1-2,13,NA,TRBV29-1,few,TGCAGCGTTTCAGCAGGTCCTGACTATGGCTACACCTTC,CSVSAGPDYGYTF
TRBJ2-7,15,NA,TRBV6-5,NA,TGTGCCAGCAGTTACTATGCGGGACAGCACTACGAGCAGTACTTC,CASSYYAGQHYEQYF
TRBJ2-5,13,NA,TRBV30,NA,TGTGCCTGGAGCGGTAGCGGCCAAGAGACCCAGTACTTC,CAWSGSGQETQYF
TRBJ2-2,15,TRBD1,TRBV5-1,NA,TGCGCCAGCAGCTCTGGGACAGGGGATTCCGGGGAGCTGTTTTTT,CASSSGTGDSGELFF
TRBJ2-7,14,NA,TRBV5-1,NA,TGCGCCAGCAGCTTGGCCGCGGCGACGAACGAGCAGTACTTC,CASSLAAATNEQYF
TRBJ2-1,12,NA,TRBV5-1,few,TGCGCCAGCAGCTCTCAGGGCAATGAGCAGTTCTTC,CASSSQGNEQFF
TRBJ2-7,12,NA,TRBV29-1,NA,TGCAGCGTTGAAGGTCGGGGCTACGAGCAGTACTTC,CSVEGRGYEQYF
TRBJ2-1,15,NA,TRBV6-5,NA,TGTGCCAGCAATTCCCCAGGCAGCTCCTACAATGAGCAGTTCTTC,CASNSPGSSYNEQFF
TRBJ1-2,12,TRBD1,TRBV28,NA,TGTGCCAGCAGGCCAGGGGGCTATGGCTACACCTTC,CASRPGGYGYTF
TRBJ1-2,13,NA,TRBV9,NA,TGTGCCAGCAGCGTAGTGGACACCCATGGCTACACCTTC,CASSVVDTHGYTF
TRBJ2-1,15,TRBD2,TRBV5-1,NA,TGCGCCAGCAGCGGGTCTCTGCGGGGGTACAATGAGCAGTTCTTC,CASSGSLRGYNEQFF
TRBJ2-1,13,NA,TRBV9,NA,TGTGCCAGCAGCTTAGGGCAGGGGAATGAGCAGTTCTTC,CASSLGQGNEQFF
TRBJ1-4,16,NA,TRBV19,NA,TGTGCCAGTAGCCCCCTCGGCGGTGCAACTAATGAAAAACTGTTTTTT,CASSPLGGATNEKLFF
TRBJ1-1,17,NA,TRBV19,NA,TGTGCCAGTACCGTGGGACATTCGGGATTCGGTTACACTGAAGCTTTCTTT,CASTVGHSGFGYTEAFF
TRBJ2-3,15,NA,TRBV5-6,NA,TGTGCCAGCAGCTGGGACTGGTCTAGCACAGATACGCAGTATTTT,CASSWDWSSTDTQYF
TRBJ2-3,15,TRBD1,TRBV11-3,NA,TGTGCCAGCAGCTTAAGGAAAGGACAGGGCGACACGCAGTATTTT,CASSLRKGQGDTQYF
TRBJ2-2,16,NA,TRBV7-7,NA,TGTGCTAGCAGTCCCTCTGGACAGAGGAACACCGGGGAGCTGTTTTTT,CASSPSGQRNTGELFF
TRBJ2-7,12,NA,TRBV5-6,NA,TGTGCCAGCAGCTTGAACAGGGTCGAGCAGTACTTC,CASSLNRVEQYF
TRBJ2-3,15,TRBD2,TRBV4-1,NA,TGCGCCAGCAGCCAAGGTGGGAGGGAGACAGATACGCAGTATTTT,CASSQGGRETDTQYF
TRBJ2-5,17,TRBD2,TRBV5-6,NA,TGTGCCAGCAGCTTAGCCGGGACTAGCGGGAGTAAAGAGACCCAGTACTTC,CASSLAGTSGSKETQYF
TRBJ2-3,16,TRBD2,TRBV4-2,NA,TGTGCCAGCAGCCAGGTAGCGGGAATTAGCACAGATACGCAGTATTTT,CASSQVAGISTDTQYF
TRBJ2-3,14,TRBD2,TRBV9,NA,TGTGCCAGCAGCGCTAGCGGGAGCACAGATACGCAGTATTTT,CASSASGSTDTQYF
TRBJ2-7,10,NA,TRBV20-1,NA,TGCAGTGCTAGTCAGGACGAGCAGTACTTC,CSASQDEQYF
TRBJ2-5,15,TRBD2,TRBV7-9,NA,TGTGCCAGCAGCAGACTAGCGGGAGATCAAGAGACCCAGTACTTC,CASSRLAGDQETQYF
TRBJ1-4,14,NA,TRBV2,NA,TGTGCCAGCAGTGCGCTGGTAGCTAATGAAAAACTGTTTTTT,CASSALVANEKLFF
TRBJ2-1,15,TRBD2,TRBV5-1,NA,TGCGCCAGCAGCTCCGGGACTACCAGTTACAATGAGCAGTTCTTC,CASSSGTTSYNEQFF
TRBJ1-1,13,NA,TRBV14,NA,TGTGCCAGCAGCCAATCAGTGAACACTGAAGCTTTCTTT,CASSQSVNTEAFF
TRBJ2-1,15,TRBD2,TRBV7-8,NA,TGTGCCAGCAGCTTATCAGCGGGAGCCTCCAATGAGCAGTTCTTC,CASSLSAGASNEQFF
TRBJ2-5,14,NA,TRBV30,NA,TGTGCCTGGAGTGTAGGAGTGATTGGAGAGACCCAGTACTTC,CAWSVGVIGETQYF
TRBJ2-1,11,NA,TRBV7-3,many,TGTGCCAGCAGCTCCTCTGTGGAGCAGTTCTTC,CASSSSVEQFF
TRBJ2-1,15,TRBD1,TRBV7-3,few,TGTGCCAGCAGCTTAACCGGGACAGGGGCCGATGAGCAGTTCTTC,CASSLTGTGADEQFF
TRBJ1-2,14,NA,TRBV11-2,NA,TGTGCCAGCAGCTTAGTTAGCCCACGGAACGGCTACACCTTC,CASSLVSPRNGYTF
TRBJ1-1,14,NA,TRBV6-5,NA,TGTGCCAGCAGCCCGGGAGGGGCCAACACTGAAGCTTTCTTT,CASSPGGANTEAFF
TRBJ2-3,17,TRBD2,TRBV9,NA,TGTGCCAGCAGCGTAGCTACGGGACTAGCGGGGACAGATACGCAGTATTTT,CASSVATGLAGTDTQYF
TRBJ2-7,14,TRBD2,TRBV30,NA,TGTGCCTGGAACTCTTACTCGGCGGGGGGCGAGCAGTACTTC,CAWNSYSAGGEQYF
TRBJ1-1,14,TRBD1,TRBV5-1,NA,TGCGCCAGCAGCGTGGGGACAGCGAACACTGAAGCTTTCTTT,CASSVGTANTEAFF
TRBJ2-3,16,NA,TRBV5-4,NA,TGTGCCAGCAGCTATTTTCAGGGGCTTGGCACAGATACGCAGTATTTT,CASSYFQGLGTDTQYF
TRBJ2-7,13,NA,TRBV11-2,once,TGTGCCAGCAGCTTATTGGACTCCGGGGGGCAGTACTTC,CASSLLDSGGQYF
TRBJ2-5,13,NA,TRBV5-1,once,TGCGCCAGCAGCCCCGGCGGGGTGGAGACCCAGTACTTC,CASSPGGVETQYF
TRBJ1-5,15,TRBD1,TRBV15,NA,TGTGCCACCAGCAGGGATCAGGGACAGGCCAAGCCCCAGCATTTT,CATSRDQGQAKPQHF
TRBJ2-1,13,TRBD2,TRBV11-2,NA,TGTGCCAGCAGCCTAGCGGGTGGCAATGAGCAGTTCTTC,CASSLAGGNEQFF
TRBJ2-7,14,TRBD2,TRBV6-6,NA,TGTGCCAGTATGACTAGCGGGAGGACCTACGAGCAGTACTTC,CASMTSGRTYEQYF
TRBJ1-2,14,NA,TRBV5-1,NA,TGCGCCAGCAGGGCGCGAACAGATAACTATGGCTACACCTTC,CASRARTDNYGYTF
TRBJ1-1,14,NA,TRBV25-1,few,TGTGCCAGCAGTGAATATGTGGCAGGGTCTGAAGCTTTCTTT,CASSEYVAGSEAFF